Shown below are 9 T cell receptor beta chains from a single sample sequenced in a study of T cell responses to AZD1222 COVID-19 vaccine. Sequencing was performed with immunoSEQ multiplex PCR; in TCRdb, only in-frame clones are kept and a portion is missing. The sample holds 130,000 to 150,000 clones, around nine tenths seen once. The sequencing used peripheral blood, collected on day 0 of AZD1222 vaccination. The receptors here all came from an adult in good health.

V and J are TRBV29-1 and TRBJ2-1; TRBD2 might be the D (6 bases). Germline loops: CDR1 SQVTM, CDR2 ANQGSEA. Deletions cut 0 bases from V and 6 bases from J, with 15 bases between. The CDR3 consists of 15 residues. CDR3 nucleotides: TGCAGCGTTGAAGATCGGACGGGAGTGTCCAATGAGCAGTTCTTC. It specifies CSVEDRTGVSNEQFF.

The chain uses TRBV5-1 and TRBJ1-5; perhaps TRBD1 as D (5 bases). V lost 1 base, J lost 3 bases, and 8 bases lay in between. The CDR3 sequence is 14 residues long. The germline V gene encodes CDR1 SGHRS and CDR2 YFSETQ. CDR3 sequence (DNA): TGCGCCAGCAGCTTGTGGGGGGACAATCAGCCCCAGCATTTT. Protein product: CASSLWGDNQPQHF.

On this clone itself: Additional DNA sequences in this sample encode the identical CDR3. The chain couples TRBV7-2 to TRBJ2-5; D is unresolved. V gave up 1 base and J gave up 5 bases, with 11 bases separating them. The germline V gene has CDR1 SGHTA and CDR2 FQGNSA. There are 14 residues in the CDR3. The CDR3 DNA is TGTGCCAGCAGCTTAGACCGCGTACGGGAGACCCAGTACTTC. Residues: CASSLDRVRETQYF.

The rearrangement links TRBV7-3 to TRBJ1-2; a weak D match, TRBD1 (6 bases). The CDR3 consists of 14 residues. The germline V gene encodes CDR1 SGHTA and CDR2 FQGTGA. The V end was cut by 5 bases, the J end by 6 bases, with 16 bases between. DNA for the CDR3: TGTGCCAGCAGCCCTCGGCGGACAGCACATGGCTACACCTTC. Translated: CASSPRRTAHGYTF.

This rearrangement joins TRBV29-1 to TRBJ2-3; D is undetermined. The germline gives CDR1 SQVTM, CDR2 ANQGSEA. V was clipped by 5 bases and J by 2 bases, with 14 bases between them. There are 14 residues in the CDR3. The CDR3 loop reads CSVSRDPNTDTQYF. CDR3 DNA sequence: TGCAGCGTTTCCAGAGACCCGAACACAGATACGCAGTATTTT.

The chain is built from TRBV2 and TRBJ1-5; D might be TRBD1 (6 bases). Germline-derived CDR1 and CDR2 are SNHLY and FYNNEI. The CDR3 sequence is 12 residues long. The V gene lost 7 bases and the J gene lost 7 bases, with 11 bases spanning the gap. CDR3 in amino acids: CASTGRGQPQHF. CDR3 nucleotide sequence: TGTGCCAGCACAGGCAGGGGCCAGCCCCAGCATTTT.

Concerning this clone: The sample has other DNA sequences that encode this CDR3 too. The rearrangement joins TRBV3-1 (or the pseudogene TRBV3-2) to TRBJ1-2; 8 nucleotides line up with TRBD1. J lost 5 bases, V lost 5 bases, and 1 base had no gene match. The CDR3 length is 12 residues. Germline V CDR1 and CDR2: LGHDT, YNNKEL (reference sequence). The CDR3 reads CASSGQGYGYTF. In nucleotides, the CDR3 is TGTGCCAGCAGCGGACAGGGTTATGGCTACACCTTC.

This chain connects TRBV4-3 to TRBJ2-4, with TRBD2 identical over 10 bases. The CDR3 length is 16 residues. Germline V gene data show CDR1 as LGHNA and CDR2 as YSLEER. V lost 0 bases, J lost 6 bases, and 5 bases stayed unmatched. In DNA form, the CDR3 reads TGCGCCAGCAGCCAAGATACCGCTAGCGGGGGAAACATTCAGTACTTC. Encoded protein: CASSQDTASGGNIQYF.

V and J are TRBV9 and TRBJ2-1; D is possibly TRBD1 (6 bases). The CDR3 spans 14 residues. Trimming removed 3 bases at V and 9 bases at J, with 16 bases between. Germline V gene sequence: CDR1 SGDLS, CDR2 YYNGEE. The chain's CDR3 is CASSGLHRDAEQFF. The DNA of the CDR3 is TGTGCCAGCAGCGGACTTCACAGGGACGCTGAGCAGTTCTTC.